The rows below give T cell receptor beta chains drawn from one sample of a study of Ad26.COV2.S vaccination and SARS-CoV-2 variants. The repertoire was sequenced with immunoSEQ multiplex PCR; TCRdb's copy has only in-frame clones and lacks some. The table shows 500,000 or so clones, with around 85% occurring only once. The sample consisted of peripheral blood, taken in a trial of Ad26.COV2.S vaccine versus placebo. These TCRs come from a person between 18 and 59 years old who received the Ad26.COV2.S COVID-19 vaccine or a placebo. The CDR3 runs from the conserved cysteine through the conserved F or W. The D gene is left open where the match is weak. Some rows have no size entry. The others give once, few or many, or a class for an expanded clone.

d_gene	abundance	v_gene	j_gene	len	CDR3nt	CDR3aa
TRBD1	.	TRBV5-1	TRBJ1-3	15	TGCGCCAGCAGCTTGGCCGGGACAGATGGAAACACCATATATTTT	CASSLAGTDGNTIYF
TRBD2	.	TRBV30	TRBJ2-5	13	TGTCTGGCTGGCGGGAGGGCCCGGGAGACCCAGTACTTC	CLAGGRARETQYF
.	.	TRBV7-3	TRBJ2-2	14	TGTGCCAGCAGCTTAATGGCTAGCACCGGGGAGCTGTTTTTT	CASSLMASTGELFF
.	once	TRBV29-1	TRBJ2-7	13	TGCAGCGTTGAAGGGTTTGGAGGCTACGAGCAGTACTTC	CSVEGFGGYEQYF
.	.	TRBV5-1	TRBJ2-2	18	TGCGCCAGCAGCTTGTGGGGCACAAAAAACAGCCCGACCGGGGAGCTGTTTTTT	CASSLWGTKNSPTGELFF
.	.	TRBV7-9	TRBJ2-1	14	TGTGCCAGCAGCTCGATAGCGGAATACAATGAGCAGTTCTTC	CASSSIAEYNEQFF
.	.	TRBV7-8	TRBJ1-2	13	TGTGCCAGCAGCTTAGGTGCTAGCTATGGCTACACCTTC	CASSLGASYGYTF
.	.	TRBV25-1	TRBJ2-5	14	TGTGCCAGCAGTGAACCGGGACCTCAAGAGACCCAGTACTTC	CASSEPGPQETQYF
.	.	TRBV7-9	TRBJ1-3	16	TGTGCCAGCAGCTTTGGAGGGGCCGACTCTGGAAACACCATATATTTT	CASSFGGADSGNTIYF
TRBD1	.	TRBV9	TRBJ2-7	15	TGTGCCAGCAGCATCTCGGGACAGGGGGCGAGTGAGCAGTACTTC	CASSISGQGASEQYF
.	few	TRBV6-2/TRBV6-3	TRBJ1-5	16	TGTGCCAGCAGTTACTCCAGTATCAGGGTCAATCAGCCCCAGCATTTT	CASSYSSIRVNQPQHF
TRBD1	.	TRBV29-1	TRBJ2-2	15	TGCAGCGTTCTAGGGACAGGGAAGGGCATCGGGGAGCTGTTTTTT	CSVLGTGKGIGELFF
TRBD1	.	TRBV23-1	TRBJ2-1	15	TGCGCCAGCAGTCAATCTGGGGACAGGGTTTATCGGCAGTTCTTC	CASSQSGDRVYRQFF
TRBD2	few	TRBV28	TRBJ2-2	15	TGTGCCAGCAGCCGTAGCGGGAGAGTCGACGGGGAGCTGTTTTTT	CASSRSGRVDGELFF
.	few	TRBV2	TRBJ2-2	12	TGTGCCAGCAGGGACCCTATGGGAGGGCTGTTTTTT	CASRDPMGGLFF
.	.	TRBV3-1/TRBV3-2	TRBJ2-7	13	TGTGCCAGCAGCCAGGACAGCTCCTACGAGCAGTACTTC	CASSQDSSYEQYF
.	many	TRBV30	TRBJ1-2	10	TGTGCCTGGAGGAGGGGAGGCTACACCTTC	CAWRRGGYTF
TRBD1	.	TRBV28	TRBJ1-6	15	TGTGCCAGCAGTGCCCCGACAGGGGAGGCTTCACCCCTCCACTTT	CASSAPTGEASPLHF
.	.	TRBV24-1	TRBJ2-3	15	TGTGCCACCAGTGATGATAGTAGGGCCACAGATACGCAGTATTTT	CATSDDSRATDTQYF
.	.	TRBV9	TRBJ2-5	15	TGTGCCAGCAGCGTAGCTATTCAGGGTCAAGAGACCCAGTACTTC	CASSVAIQGQETQYF
.	.	TRBV28	TRBJ2-7	12	TGTGCCAGCAGTACCCTAACCTACGAGCAGTACTTC	CASSTLTYEQYF
TRBD2	.	TRBV4-2	TRBJ2-1	20	TGTGCCAGCAGCCAAGGGGCACTAGCGGGAGGGCCGGGCTCCTACAATGAGCAGTTCTTC	CASSQGALAGGPGSYNEQFF
.	.	TRBV29-1	TRBJ2-3	12	TGCAGCGTTGAAGGTGGGTCAGATACGCAGTATTTT	CSVEGGSDTQYF
.	.	TRBV6-5	TRBJ2-7	13	TGTGCCAGCGCAGCCAGGGCTACGGGCGAGCAGTACTTC	CASAARATGEQYF
.	.	TRBV6-4	TRBJ2-2	15	TGTGCCAGCTGCACTAGGAACCCCTGTACCGGGGAGCTGTTTTTT	CASCTRNPCTGELFF
TRBD1	.	TRBV23-1	TRBJ2-7	12	TGCGCCAGCGGGTACAGGGGCGACGAGCAGTACTTC	CASGYRGDEQYF
.	.	TRBV19	TRBJ1-2	15	TGTGCCAGTAGAATGGGGACGACGGATAACTATGGCTACACCTTC	CASRMGTTDNYGYTF
.	few	TRBV28	TRBJ1-1	14	TGTGCCAGCAGAGTTTGGGAGTCGAACACTGAAGCTTTCTTT	CASRVWESNTEAFF
.	.	TRBV12-3/TRBV12-4	TRBJ2-4	12	TGTGCCAGCAGTTTACGGGAAAACATTCAGTACTTC	CASSLRENIQYF
TRBD2	.	TRBV7-3	TRBJ2-3	19	TGTGCCAGCAGCTTAAGGGTTGGGACTAGCGTTACTAGCACAGATACGCAGTATTTT	CASSLRVGTSVTSTDTQYF
TRBD1	.	TRBV5-1	TRBJ2-7	14	TGCGCCAGCAGCAGGACCGGACAGGCCTACGAGCAGTACTTC	CASSRTGQAYEQYF
.	once	TRBV12-3/TRBV12-4	TRBJ2-5	13	TGTGCCAGCAGGGACGGGTACCAAGAGACCCAGTACTTC	CASRDGYQETQYF
.	.	TRBV6-5	TRBJ1-5	14	TGTGCCAGCAGTAAAAGGACAATTTCCGAGCCCCAGCATTTT	CASSKRTISEPQHF
.	once	TRBV6-5	TRBJ2-5	14	TGTGCCAGCCGGCAGGGGTTTTACCAAGAGACCCAGTACTTC	CASRQGFYQETQYF
.	.	TRBV11-2	TRBJ2-1	17	TGTGCCAGCAGCTTATTGTTCAGGTGGGATCCCTACAATGAGCAGTTCTTC	CASSLLFRWDPYNEQFF
.	once	TRBV6-5	TRBJ2-7	14	TGTGCCAGCACCTCAACTGGCTACTCCTACGAGCAGTACTTC	CASTSTGYSYEQYF
TRBD2	.	TRBV19	TRBJ2-3	13	TGTGCCAGTAGTTTAATAGCGGGAGATACGCAGTATTTT	CASSLIAGDTQYF
.	.	TRBV7-6	TRBJ2-7	15	TGTGCCAGCAGCTTAACTGCGGTTAGCTCCTACGAGCAGTACTTC	CASSLTAVSSYEQYF
.	.	TRBV7-9	TRBJ1-1	13	TGTGCCAGCAGCCTACAGGGTGGGACTGAAGCTTTCTTT	CASSLQGGTEAFF
TRBD1	.	TRBV5-1	TRBJ1-2	16	TGCGCCAGCAGCACGGGACAGGGTGGTTTAGCTTGGGGCTACACCTTC	CASSTGQGGLAWGYTF
.	.	TRBV4-3	TRBJ1-4	16	TGCGCCAGCAGCCCCCAGAGTACCAGGGTGGGGGAAAAACTGTTTTTT	CASSPQSTRVGEKLFF
.	few	TRBV3-1/TRBV3-2	TRBJ1-2	15	TGTGCCAGCAGCCAAGCTCCGGGACAAGATAGTGGCTACACCTTC	CASSQAPGQDSGYTF
.	.	TRBV6-4	TRBJ1-6	13	TGTGCCAGCAGTGAGGAACTAGGTTATCGACTCCACTTT	CASSEELGYRLHF
.	once	TRBV30	TRBJ2-7	15	TGTGCCTGGACCCCAAGGGGCGTGGAGAAATACGAGCAGTACTTC	CAWTPRGVEKYEQYF
TRBD1	once	TRBV9	TRBJ1-5	17	TGTGCCAGCAATCGGGGCCCGGGACAGGGGCCCGATCAGCCCCAGCATTTT	CASNRGPGQGPDQPQHF
TRBD1	.	TRBV24-1	TRBJ1-5	16	TGTGCCACCAGTGATGCAGGGGGCAGCGGTTATCAGCCCCAGCATTTT	CATSDAGGSGYQPQHF
.	.	TRBV29-1	TRBJ2-2	15	TGCAGCGTTAACATTGGAGGAGGGTCCACCGGGGAGCTGTTTTTT	CSVNIGGGSTGELFF
TRBD1	once	TRBV2	TRBJ1-1	14	TGTGCCAGCAGGCGCGCCGGGACAGAAAGTGAAGCTTTCTTT	CASRRAGTESEAFF
.	few	TRBV5-6	TRBJ2-7	13	TGTGCCAGCAGCTTGCCGGGTCGGTACGAGCAGTACTTC	CASSLPGRYEQYF
TRBD2	.	TRBV9	TRBJ2-3	15	TGTGCCAGCAGCATAACTAGCGCTCGCGCAGATACGCAGTATTTT	CASSITSARADTQYF
.	.	TRBV7-7	TRBJ2-1	16	TGTGCTAGCAGCTTACGGGGGACGGGGTCCTACAATGAGCAGTTCTTC	CASSLRGTGSYNEQFF
TRBD1	.	TRBV7-8	TRBJ1-1	15	TGTGCCAGCAGCCCACAGGGGGCAAAGGGCACTGAAGCTTTCTTT	CASSPQGAKGTEAFF
.	.	TRBV3-1/TRBV3-2	TRBJ2-5	12	TGTGCCAGCAGCCAAGACGAAGAGACCCAGTACTTC	CASSQDEETQYF
TRBD1	.	TRBV28	TRBJ2-2	16	TGTGCCAGCAGTGGCCGGACAGGGGGCACTACCGGGGAGCTGTTTTTT	CASSGRTGGTTGELFF
.	.	TRBV19	TRBJ2-3	14	TGTGCCAGTAATCTTGGGAGACCCACAGATACGCAGTATTTT	CASNLGRPTDTQYF